The 21 T cell receptor beta chains below were found in one sample sequenced in a study of PD-1 blockade in classical Hodgkin lymphoma. Repertoires were generated with immunoSEQ multiplex PCR, while TCRdb's copy carries only in-frame clones and drops some. The sample has tens of thousands of clones, 81% seen once. Time point reported: cycle 4 day 1 (C4D1), after 6 weeks of nivolumab. Every patient relapsed after autologous stem cell transplantation, and brentuximab vedotin exposure varied. The sample was peripheral blood mononuclear cells (PBMCs), taken before the fourth cycle of nivolumab. These receptors all stem from a human donor with classical Hodgkin lymphoma.

The J gene is TRBJ1-2, the V gene TRBV9; D might be TRBD1 (5 bases). The germline V and J ends were trimmed by 0 bases and 4 bases, with 13 bases remaining between them. The CDR3 runs to 15 residues. Germline values: CDR1 SGDLS, CDR2 YYNGEE. DNA of the CDR3: TGTGCCAGCAGCGTAGACGGCAGGGATCGCTATGGCTACACCTTC. This sequence encodes CASSVDGRDRYGYTF.

The gene calls are TRBV7-3 and TRBJ2-1; 7 bases match TRBD2. With 5 bases clipped from V and 8 bases from J, the junction kept 15 bases outside the gene matches. Germline lookup yields CDR1 SGHTA and CDR2 FQGTGA. CDR3 length equals 16 residues. The CDR3 sequence is CASSPSGGRSTDEQFF. Here the CDR3 DNA reads TGTGCCAGCAGCCCTTCCGGCGGGAGAAGTACGGATGAGCAGTTCTTC.

The J gene is TRBJ2-1, the V gene TRBV6-1, with D tentatively TRBD2 (6 bases). The ends were cut back, 6 bases at V and 4 bases at J, with 16 bases in the middle. From germline, CDR1 is MNHNS and CDR2 SASEGT. The CDR3 is 15 residues long. The CDR3 bases are TGTGCCAGCAGCTCGCGCGGGGCCTCGTACAATGAGCAGTTCTTC. This encodes CASSSRGASYNEQFF.

J is TRBJ2-7 and V is TRBV5-5; no reliable D call. The V gene lost 0 bases and the J gene lost 4 bases, with 8 bases spanning the gap. Germline CDR1 reads SGHKS; CDR2 reads YYEKEE (reference sequence). The CDR3 is made up of 13 amino acids. The CDR3 sequence: CASSLVSGYEQYF. CDR3 DNA sequence: TGTGCCAGCAGCTTGGTATCCGGGTACGAGCAGTACTTC.

This clone has a single count. This chain joins TRBV5-1 and TRBJ2-5; D might be TRBD2 (6 bases). CDR3 length equals 15 residues. Trimming removed 3 bases from V and 2 bases from J, with 14 bases in between. The germline gives CDR1 SGHRS, CDR2 YFSETQ. The CDR3 DNA reads TGCGCCAGCAGCTCCCCGGAGGGTGGGCAAGAGACCCAGTACTTC. Its protein is CASSSPEGGQETQYF.

The V gene is TRBV4-1, the J gene TRBJ1-2; perhaps TRBD1 as D (5 bases). There are 15 residues in the CDR3. Trimming took 0 bases from V and 4 from J, leaving 12 bases between them. The germline V gene has CDR1 MGHRA and CDR2 YSYEKL. For the CDR3, the DNA is TGCGCCAGCAGCCAAGAACTGGGACGGTCCTATGGCTACACCTTC. Amino acids: CASSQELGRSYGYTF.

J is TRBJ1-4 and V is TRBV19, with unresolved D. Per the germline V gene, CDR1 is LNHDA and CDR2 is SQIVND (reference sequence). The CDR3 has 15 amino acids. The V and J ends lost 1 base and 5 bases respectively, with 11 bases between them. For the CDR3, the DNA is TGTGCCAGTAGTATAGTGGGTAGTACGAATGAAAAACTGTTTTTT. This gives the protein CASSIVGSTNEKLFF.

The CDR3 DNA is TGTGCCAGCAGCTTAACAGGGAGGGAGACCCAGTACTTC. Translation: CASSLTGRETQYF. This chain links TRBV11-2 with TRBJ2-5; D is possibly TRBD1 or TRBD2 (6 bases each). The V gene lost 2 bases and the J gene lost 5 bases, with 9 bases spanning the gap. This CDR3 is built from 13 residues. CDR1 and CDR2 from the germline V gene are SGHAT and FQNNGV. The full variable domain, completed using reference TRBV11-2 and TRBJ2-5, is EAGVAQSPRYKIIEKRQSVAFWCNPISGHATLYWYQQILGQGPKLLIQFQNNGVVDDSQLPKDRFSAERLKGVDSTLKIQPAKLEDSAVYLCASSLTGRETQYFGPGTRLLVL.

The chain uses TRBV19 and TRBJ1-5, with D maybe TRBD1 (5 bases). Germline-derived CDR1 and CDR2 are LNHDA and SQIVND (reference sequence). V lost 7 bases and J lost 4, with 14 bases in between. The CDR3 extends over 14 amino acids. The CDR3 spells CASKQVSGNQPQHF. Here the CDR3 DNA reads TGTGCCAGTAAGCAGGTGTCAGGGAATCAGCCCCAGCATTTT.

The genes are TRBV19 and TRBJ2-7, with D unresolved. Trimming shortened V by 0 bases and J by 4 bases, and 13 bases separated the two germline ends. There are 15 residues in the CDR3. Germline V gene data show CDR1 as LNHDA and CDR2 as SQIVND (reference sequence). CDR3 amino acids: CASSIDSRAWYEQYF. Written as DNA, the CDR3 is TGTGCCAGTAGTATAGATTCAAGGGCATGGTACGAGCAGTACTTC. Combining the CDR3 with reference TRBV19 and TRBJ2-7 gives the whole variable domain DGGITQSPKYLFRKEGQNVTLSCEQNLNHDAMYWYRQDPGQGLRLIYYSQIVNDFQKGDIAEGYSVSREKKESFPLTVTSAQKNPTAFYLCASSIDSRAWYEQYFGPGTRLTVT.

The genes are TRBV21-1 and TRBJ2-7; the D segment call TRBD1 is taken from the table without a DNA check. TRBV21-1 is annotated as a pseudogene. CDR3 size: 15 residues. Written as DNA, the CDR3 is TGTGCCAGCAGCCCGGCGACGGACAAACACTACGAGCAGTACTTC. Its protein product is CASSPATDKHYEQYF.

The V and J genes are TRBV11-3 and TRBJ1-1, with a weak D call TRBD1 (5 bases). With 5 bases removed from V and 1 base from J, the gap between germline ends came to 14 bases. The CDR3 covers 15 residues. Germline lookup yields CDR1 SGHNT and CDR2 YENEEA. DNA of the CDR3: TGTGCCAGCAGCAACAAGGGGTTTTCGAACACTGAAGCTTTCTTT. Its translation is CASSNKGFSNTEAFF.

This clone was seen once. The V call is TRBV11-2, the J call TRBJ1-3; the D is unclear. There are 15 residues in the CDR3. Germline V lookup: CDR1 SGHAT, CDR2 FQNNGV. V shed 2 bases and J shed 0 bases, with 8 bases lying between them. CDR3: CASSLLQNSGNTIYF. DNA of the CDR3: TGTGCCAGCAGCTTATTACAGAACTCTGGAAACACCATATATTTT.

The J gene is TRBJ2-5, the V gene TRBV9; D possibly corresponds to TRBD1 (7 bases). This CDR3 comprises 15 residues. With 0 bases removed from V and 4 bases from J, the gap between germline ends came to 13 bases. CDR1 is SGDLS, CDR2 YYNGEE, per germline. The CDR3 coding sequence is TGTGCCAGCAGCGTAGTACGGCAGGGGGGAGAGACCCAGTACTTC. Protein product: CASSVVRQGGETQYF.

This chain joins TRBV2 and TRBJ1-5; 8 nucleotides match TRBD1. V dropped 6 bases and J dropped 0; count of bases not matched to a gene: 4. Germline V gives CDR1 SNHLY, CDR2 FYNNEI. The CDR3 runs to 15 residues. The CDR3 loop reads CASRPGTGSNQPQHF. The CDR3 bases are TGTGCCAGCAGACCCGGGACAGGTAGCAATCAGCCCCAGCATTTT.

The chain joins TRBV7-8 to TRBJ2-7; D remains unclear. V lost 2 bases and J lost 3, with 17 bases in between. The CDR3 extends over 16 amino acids. CDR1 and CDR2 from the germline V gene are SGHVS and FQNEAQ. Here the CDR3 DNA reads TGTGCCAGCAGCTTAACAAGAATAGGGAAGTACTACGAGCAGTACTTC. The encoded protein is CASSLTRIGKYYEQYF.

This clone was counted between two and nine times. The rearrangement uses TRBV19 and TRBJ2-7, with 8 bases fitting TRBD1. Unmatched junction bases numbered 7, after V lost 3 bases and J lost 3 bases. Germline CDR1 LNHDA, CDR2 SQIVND (reference sequence). CDR3 length: 15 amino acids. CDR3 nucleotide sequence: TGTGCCAGTAGTATCACAGGGGGAGTAGTCTACGAGCAGTACTTC. It codes for CASSITGGVVYEQYF.

The rearrangement links TRBV11-2 to TRBJ1-1; a weak D match, TRBD1 (5 bases). The CDR3 consists of 14 residues. Trimming pared 3 bases from V and 1 base from J, leaving 9 bases between. The V gene's germline CDR1 is SGHAT and CDR2 FQNNGV. CDR3 in amino acids: CASSFGGQNTEAFF. The CDR3 DNA reads TGTGCCAGCAGCTTCGGTGGACAGAACACTGAAGCTTTCTTT.

The V gene is TRBV21-1, the J gene TRBJ1-5; the D call TRBD1 from the table was never checked on the DNA. TRBV21-1 is noted as a pseudogene. CDR3 length: 15 residues. The chain's CDR3 is CASSAKGDNNQPQHF. In DNA, the CDR3 is TGTGCCAGCAGTGCTAAGGGGGATAACAATCAGCCCCAGCATTTT.

The DNA of the CDR3 is TGTGCCAGCAGCCAAGCTACAGGGGTGGACCAAGAGACCCAGTACTTC. Its translation is CASSQATGVDQETQYF. The chain employs TRBV4-2 and TRBJ2-5; 7 positions match TRBD1. The CDR3 loop spans 16 amino acids. CDR1 and CDR2 from the germline V gene are LGHNA and YNFKEQ. J lost 0 bases, V lost 1 base, and 5 bases had no gene match.

The chain recombines TRBV9 with TRBJ1-2; possibly TRBD1 for D (5 bases). The V gene lost 4 bases and the J gene lost 6 bases, with 13 bases spanning the gap. Germline V gives CDR1 SGDLS, CDR2 YYNGEE. The CDR3 extends over 13 amino acids. Written as DNA, the CDR3 is TGTGCCAGCAGCATCACAGGATCCGATGGCTACACCTTC. It codes for CASSITGSDGYTF.